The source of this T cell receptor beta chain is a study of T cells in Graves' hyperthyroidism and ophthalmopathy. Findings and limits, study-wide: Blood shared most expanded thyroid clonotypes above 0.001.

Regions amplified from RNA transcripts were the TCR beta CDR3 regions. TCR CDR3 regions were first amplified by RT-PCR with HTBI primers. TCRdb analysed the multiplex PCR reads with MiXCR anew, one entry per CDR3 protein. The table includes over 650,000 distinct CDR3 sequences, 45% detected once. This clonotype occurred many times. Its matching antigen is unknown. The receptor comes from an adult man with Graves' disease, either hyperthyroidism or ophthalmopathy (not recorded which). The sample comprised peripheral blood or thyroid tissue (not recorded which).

CDR3 sequence: CASSETVNYGYTF. CDR3 sequence (DNA): TGTGCCAGCAGCGAGACAGTTAACTATGGCTACACCTTC. The V gene is TRBV11-3, the J gene TRBJ1-2; tentative D call: TRBD1 (5 bases). The CDR3 runs to 13 residues. CDR1 and CDR2 (germline): SGHNT, YENEEA. Trimming removed 5 bases from V and 1 base from J, with 8 bases in between.